These T cell receptor beta chains were read from a single sample in a study of blood T cell repertoires in COVID-19. The assay was immunoSEQ multiplex PCR, and TCRdb's table has in-frame clones only and misses some. The data show around 200,000 clones, about 88% seen once. Material: peripheral blood. These receptors all stem from a woman of 80 years or more in a cohort sampled during active or convalescent COVID-19. CDR3s include the opening cysteine and the closing phenylalanine or tryptophan. Each record gives: D gene, J gene, V gene, clone size, CDR3 protein, CDR3 DNA. The D gene is left open where the match is weak. Size values are once, few and many counts, or a class for expanded clones, and some rows have none.

>-|TRBJ2-3|TRBV21-1|-
CASSKGEFRGIDTQYF
TGTGCCAGCAGCAAAGGCGAGTTCAGGGGGATTGATACGCAGTATTTT
>-|TRBJ1-5|TRBV7-9|-
CASSLGGLGQPQHF
TGTGCCAGCAGCTTAGGAGGGTTGGGTCAGCCCCAGCATTTT
>-|TRBJ1-2|TRBV3-1/TRBV3-2|-
CASSQDRRQINYGYTF
TGTGCCAGCAGCCAAGATAGGAGGCAGATTAACTATGGCTACACCTTC
>TRBD2|TRBJ2-5|TRBV11-3|-
CASSPPSTSGGPQYF
TGTGCCAGCAGCCCGCCCTCGACTAGCGGGGGGCCCCAGTACTTC
>-|TRBJ1-6|TRBV30|-
CAWSAGQLNSPLHF
TGTGCCTGGAGTGCTGGACAGCTCAATTCACCCCTCCACTTT
>TRBD2|TRBJ2-3|TRBV15|-
CATSRAAGTSGADTQYF
TGTGCCACCAGCCGCGCCGCTGGGACTAGCGGAGCAGATACGCAGTATTTT
>-|TRBJ1-2|TRBV29-1|once
CSVASRNYGYTF
TGCAGCGTTGCGTCCAGAAACTATGGCTACACCTTC
>TRBD2|TRBJ2-4|TRBV7-2|-
CASSLASSGGGNIQYF
TGTGCCAGCAGCTTAGCGAGTAGCGGGGGAGGTAACATTCAGTACTTC
>-|TRBJ2-1|TRBV7-9|few
CASSSTRVPANEQFF
TGTGCCAGCAGCTCTACTAGGGTCCCGGCTAATGAGCAGTTCTTC
>-|TRBJ1-2|TRBV21-1|-
CASSKGTGGRYGYTF
TGTGCCAGCAGTAAAGGGACAGGGGGCCGGTATGGCTACACCTTC
>-|TRBJ2-7|TRBV14|few
CASSQDRASYNF
TGTGCCAGCAGCCAAGATAGGGCTAGCTACAACTTC
>TRBD1|TRBJ2-2|TRBV30|many
CAWRSPGTVSGELFF
TGTGCCTGGAGGTCCCCCGGGACAGTTTCCGGGGAGCTGTTTTTT
>TRBD2|TRBJ2-5|TRBV7-2|-
CASSLANQRGKETQYF
TGTGCCAGCAGCTTAGCGAACCAGCGGGGGAAAGAGACCCAGTACTTC
>-|TRBJ1-1|TRBV4-1|-
CASSQGPITIEAFF
TGCGCCAGCAGCCAAGGGCCGATCACGATTGAAGCTTTCTTT
>TRBD2|TRBJ2-1|TRBV4-2|-
CASSSGLVDLEQFF
TGTGCCAGCAGCTCGGGACTAGTCGACCTTGAGCAGTTCTTC
>TRBD1|TRBJ1-1|TRBV30|-
CAAPRLSTGGTEAFF
TGTGCCGCCCCCAGACTTAGTACAGGGGGCACTGAAGCTTTCTTT
>-|TRBJ2-6|TRBV9|-
CASSVDLDPRGVLTF
TGTGCCAGCAGCGTAGATCTAGACCCCCGAGGCGTCCTGACTTTC
>TRBD1|TRBJ1-5|TRBV19|-
CASSIMDRYSNQPQHF
TGTGCCAGTAGTATTATGGACAGGTATAGCAATCAGCCCCAGCATTTT
>TRBD1|TRBJ1-6|TRBV15|-
CATSREGTGVSPLHF
TGTGCCACCAGTAGAGAAGGCACAGGGGTTTCACCCCTCCACTTT
>TRBD1|TRBJ2-5|TRBV2|-
CASSRDRQQETQYF
TGTGCCAGCAGCCGGGACAGGCAGCAAGAGACCCAGTACTTC
>TRBD1|TRBJ2-5|TRBV5-1|-
CASSIRQGGQETQYF
TGCGCCAGCAGCATTCGACAGGGTGGCCAAGAGACCCAGTACTTC
>-|TRBJ2-2|TRBV2|-
CASNSLEPGELFF
TGTGCCAGCAACTCACTAGAACCCGGGGAGCTGTTTTTT
>TRBD1|TRBJ2-1|TRBV9|-
CASSVDVGTGGYNEQFF
TGTGCCAGCAGCGTAGACGTGGGGACAGGGGGTTACAATGAGCAGTTCTTC
>-|TRBJ2-2|TRBV9|-
CASSVEGSARTGELFF
TGTGCCAGCAGCGTAGAGGGGTCGGCCCGCACCGGGGAGCTGTTTTTT
>TRBD1|TRBJ1-1|TRBV7-2|-
CASSNRQGGPNTEAFF
TGTGCCAGCAGCAACCGACAGGGGGGACCTAACACTGAAGCTTTCTTT
>TRBD1|TRBJ2-1|TRBV29-1|once
CSVRTGPYNEQFF
TGCAGCGTTAGGACAGGACCCTACAATGAGCAGTTCTTC
>-|TRBJ1-4|TRBV15|once
CATSSGTTDGEKLFF
TGTGCCACCAGCAGCGGGACAACTGACGGTGAAAAACTGTTTTTT
>TRBD2|TRBJ2-1|TRBV18|-
CASSPQRQPRGDEQFF
TGTGCCAGCTCACCACAGAGACAGCCACGGGGGGATGAGCAGTTCTTC
>-|TRBJ1-3|TRBV7-2|-
CASSLDRVSGNTIYF
TGTGCCAGCAGCTTAGACAGGGTCTCTGGAAACACCATATATTTT
>-|TRBJ2-3|TRBV10-3|-
CAISVTSASTDTQYF
TGTGCCATCAGTGTAACTAGTGCTAGCACAGATACGCAGTATTTT
>TRBD2|TRBJ2-1|TRBV3-1/TRBV3-2|-
CASSQEGSGGTFF
TGTGCCAGCAGCCAAGAGGGCAGCGGGGGGACATTCTTC
>-|TRBJ1-5|TRBV2|-
CASSGQTYSNQPQHF
TGTGCCAGCAGTGGACAGACCTATAGCAATCAGCCCCAGCATTTT
>-|TRBJ2-1|TRBV7-9|-
CASSLALRQPAFLNEQFF
TGTGCCAGCAGCTTAGCCCTAAGACAGCCCGCATTCCTCAATGAGCAGTTCTTC
>TRBD1|TRBJ1-2|TRBV7-2|-
CASSHRGDYGYTF
TGTGCCAGCAGCCACAGGGGGGACTATGGCTACACCTTC
>-|TRBJ2-5|TRBV5-1|-
CASSPPGVETQYF
TGCGCCAGCAGCCCGCCCGGGGTGGAGACCCAGTACTTC
>-|TRBJ2-1|TRBV14|-
CASSREAAYNEQFF
TGTGCCAGCAGCAGGGAGGCGGCCTACAATGAGCAGTTCTTC
>TRBD1|TRBJ1-6|TRBV5-6|-
CASSRGTGANNSPLHF
TGTGCCAGCAGCCGAGGGACAGGGGCCAATAATTCACCCCTCCACTTT
>-|TRBJ2-1|TRBV3-1/TRBV3-2|-
CASSHAGLMVNEQFF
TGTGCCAGCAGCCACGCCGGACTCATGGTCAATGAGCAGTTCTTC
>-|TRBJ1-6|TRBV3-1/TRBV3-2|-
CASGGRGRYNSPLHF
TGTGCCAGCGGCGGGCGGGGCAGGTATAATTCACCCCTCCACTTT
>-|TRBJ1-1|TRBV5-4|-
CASSGGTGVNTEAFF
TGTGCCAGCAGCGGCGGCACAGGTGTGAACACTGAAGCTTTCTTT
>-|TRBJ2-4|TRBV7-2|-
CASSLEHIQYF
TGTGCCAGCAGCTTAGAGCACATTCAGTACTTC
>-|TRBJ1-5|TRBV11-2|-
CASSLELYQPQHF
TGTGCCAGCAGCTTAGAACTGTATCAGCCCCAGCATTTT
>-|TRBJ2-1|TRBV29-1|-
CSVPRLASNNEQFF
TGCAGCGTTCCACGGCTAGCGTCGAACAATGAGCAGTTCTTC
>-|TRBJ1-4|TRBV10-3|few
CAISDEPGLGEKLFF
TGTGCCATCAGTGATGAGCCAGGGTTGGGAGAAAAACTGTTTTTT
>-|TRBJ1-1|TRBV14|-
CASSHLRNTEAFF
TGTGCCAGCAGCCATCTCAGGAACACTGAAGCTTTCTTT
>-|TRBJ2-3|TRBV18|-
CASSPRQLADSTDTQYF
TGTGCCAGCTCACCCCGGCAGCTAGCAGATAGCACAGATACGCAGTATTTT
>-|TRBJ1-4|TRBV18|once
CASSPATTNEKLFF
TGTGCCAGCTCACCAGCTACAACTAATGAAAAACTGTTTTTT
>TRBD2|TRBJ2-3|TRBV5-1|-
CASSFLAGGTDTQYF
TGCGCCAGCAGCTTTCTAGCGGGGGGCACAGATACGCAGTATTTT
>-|TRBJ1-1|TRBV2|-
CASSREVATEAFF
TGTGCCAGCAGCAGGGAGGTGGCCACTGAAGCTTTCTTT
>-|TRBJ1-4|TRBV5-1|-
CASSRGQTSDEKLFF
TGCGCCAGCAGCCGAGGACAGACGTCGGATGAAAAACTGTTTTTT
>TRBD2|TRBJ2-5|TRBV3-1/TRBV3-2|-
CASSQVVGVRGGETQYF
TGTGCCAGCAGCCAAGTCGTCGGGGTGCGGGGGGGAGAGACCCAGTACTTC